Given below is one TCR beta chain in context. PCR was performed using 60 Vbeta and 13 Jbeta primers. This table comes from immunoSEQ multiplex PCR, and its TCRdb copy is limited to in-frame clones, with some not included. This sample has 100,000 to 150,000 clones, with over 70% found just once. The sample is drawn from a study of cytomegalovirus exposure and HLA in healthy donors. This CDR3 comprises 13 residues. V was cut by 3 bases and J by 4 bases, with 9 bases left in between. CDR1 and CDR2 from the germline V gene are LGHNA and YSLEER. The sequenced sample consisted of PBMCs. The rearrangement uses TRBV4-3 and TRBJ1-1; D ambiguous. This receptor was taken from a woman in her forties or fifties in good health and CMV-seronegative. The CDR3: CASSQEGVTEAFF. CDR3 DNA: TGCGCCAGCAGCCAGGAGGGAGTCACTGAAGCTTTCTTT.